This TCR beta chain was retrieved from a study of shared clonotypes between healthy human individuals. Researchers ran the assay at a deep level. Sequencing was performed with immunoSEQ multiplex PCR; in TCRdb, only in-frame clones are kept and a portion is missing. The sample comprises some 1,900,000 clones, about 95% of which are singletons, and more than 0.9% rests with the top ten. Terminally differentiated effector memory CD45RA+ cells were excluded by CCR7 positive selection of CD45RO-negative cells. The trim removed 0 bases at V and 7 bases at J, leaving 2 bases unmatched. The CDR3 has 15 residues. CDR1 SGDLS and CDR2 YYNGEE come from the germline V gene. Regarding this clone: This sample includes further DNA sequences coding for the same CDR3.

This clonotype originated in a man younger than 30 in good health. The rearrangement joins TRBV9 to TRBJ2-1; 12 bases match TRBD2. Source material: naive CD8+ T cells sorted from blood. The CDR3 protein is CASSVDGTSGNEQFF. Written as DNA, the CDR3 is TGTGCCAGCAGCGTAGATGGGACTAGCGGGAATGAGCAGTTCTTC.